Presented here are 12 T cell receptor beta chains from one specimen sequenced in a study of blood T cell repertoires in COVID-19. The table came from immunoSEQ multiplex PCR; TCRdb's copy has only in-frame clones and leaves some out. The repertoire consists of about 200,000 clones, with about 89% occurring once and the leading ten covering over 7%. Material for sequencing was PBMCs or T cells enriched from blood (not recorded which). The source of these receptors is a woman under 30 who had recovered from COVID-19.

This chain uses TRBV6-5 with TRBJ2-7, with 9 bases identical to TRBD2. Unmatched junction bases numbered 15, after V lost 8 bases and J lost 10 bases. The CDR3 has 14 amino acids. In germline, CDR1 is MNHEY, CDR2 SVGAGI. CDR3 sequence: CASLRGGPSGAQYF. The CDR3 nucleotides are TGTGCCAGCCTTAGGGGGGGGCCTAGCGGGGCCCAGTACTTC.

CDR3 sequence (DNA): TGTGCCAGCAGTTTTGCGACAGGGGGCTGGGGGCGGTCTGGAAACACCATATATTTT. Protein product: CASSFATGGWGRSGNTIYF. The chain links TRBV28 to TRBJ1-3; 10 bases agree with TRBD1. With V trimmed by 3 bases and J by 1 base, 12 bases remained unmatched. CDR3 length: 19 residues. Germline V gives CDR1 MDHEN, CDR2 SYDVKM.

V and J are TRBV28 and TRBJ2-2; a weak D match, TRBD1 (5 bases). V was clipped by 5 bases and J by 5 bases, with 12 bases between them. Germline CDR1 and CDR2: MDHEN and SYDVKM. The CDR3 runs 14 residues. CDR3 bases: TGTGCCAGCAGTAAACAGGTTTTTACCGGGGAGCTGTTTTTT. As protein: CASSKQVFTGELFF.

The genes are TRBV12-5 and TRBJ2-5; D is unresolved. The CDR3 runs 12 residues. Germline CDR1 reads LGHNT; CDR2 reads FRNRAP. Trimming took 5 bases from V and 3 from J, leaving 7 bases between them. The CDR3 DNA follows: TGTGCTAGTGGTGCAAACAAAGAGACCCAGTACTTC. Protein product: CASGANKETQYF.

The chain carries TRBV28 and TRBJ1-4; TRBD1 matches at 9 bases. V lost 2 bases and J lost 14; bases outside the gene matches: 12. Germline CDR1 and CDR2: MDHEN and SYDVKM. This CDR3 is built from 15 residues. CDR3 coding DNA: TGTGCCAGCAGTTTAAATCCTGGACAGGGGATCAACCTGTTTTTT. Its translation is CASSLNPGQGINLFF.

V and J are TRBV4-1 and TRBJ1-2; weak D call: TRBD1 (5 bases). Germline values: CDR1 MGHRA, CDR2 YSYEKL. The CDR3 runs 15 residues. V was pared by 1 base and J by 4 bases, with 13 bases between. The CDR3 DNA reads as TGCGCCAGCAGCCAAGCGGGGGTCAATCCCTATGGCTACACCTTC. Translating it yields CASSQAGVNPYGYTF.

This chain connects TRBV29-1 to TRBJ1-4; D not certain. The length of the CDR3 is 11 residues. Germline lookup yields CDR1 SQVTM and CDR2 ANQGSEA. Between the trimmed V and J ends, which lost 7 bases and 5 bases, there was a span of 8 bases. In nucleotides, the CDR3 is TGCAGCGCGTACAGAAATGAAAAACTGTTTTTT. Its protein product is CSAYRNEKLFF.

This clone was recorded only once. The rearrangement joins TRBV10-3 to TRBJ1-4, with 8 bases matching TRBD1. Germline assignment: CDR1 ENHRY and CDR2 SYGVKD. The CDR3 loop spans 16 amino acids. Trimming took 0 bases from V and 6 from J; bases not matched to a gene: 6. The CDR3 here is CAISESTDRGDEKLFF. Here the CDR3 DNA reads TGTGCCATCAGTGAGTCAACCGACAGGGGAGATGAAAAACTGTTTTTT.

The CDR3 protein is CASSQEPGLAAYNEQFF. The CDR3, as DNA: TGTGCCAGCAGCCAAGAACCGGGACTAGCGGCGTACAATGAGCAGTTCTTC. The rearrangement uses TRBV3-1 (or the pseudogene TRBV3-2) and TRBJ2-1, with 11 positions matching TRBD2. Germline trimming cut 0 bases from V and 4 bases from J; bases unmatched to any gene: 5. CDR1 LGHDT and CDR2 YNNKEL come from the germline V gene (reference sequence). CDR3 length equals 17 residues.

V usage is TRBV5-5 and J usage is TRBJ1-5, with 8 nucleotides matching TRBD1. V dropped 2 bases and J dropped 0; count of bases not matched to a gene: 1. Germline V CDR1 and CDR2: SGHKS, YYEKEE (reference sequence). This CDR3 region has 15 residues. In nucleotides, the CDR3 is TGTGCCAGCAGCTTCCAGGGGGCTAGCAATCAGCCCCAGCATTTT. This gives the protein CASSFQGASNQPQHF.

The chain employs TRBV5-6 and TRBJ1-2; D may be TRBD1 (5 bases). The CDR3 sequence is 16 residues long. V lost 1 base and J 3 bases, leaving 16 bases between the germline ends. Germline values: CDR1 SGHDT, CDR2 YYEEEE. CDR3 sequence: CASSLRRRGWDYGYTF. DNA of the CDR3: TGTGCCAGCAGCTTGAGGAGGAGGGGATGGGACTATGGCTACACCTTC.

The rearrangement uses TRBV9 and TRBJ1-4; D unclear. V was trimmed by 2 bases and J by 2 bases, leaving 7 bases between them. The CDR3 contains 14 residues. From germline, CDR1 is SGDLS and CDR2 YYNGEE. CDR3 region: CASSVGYTNEKLFF. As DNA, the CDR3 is TGTGCCAGCAGCGTCGGTTATACTAATGAAAAACTGTTTTTT. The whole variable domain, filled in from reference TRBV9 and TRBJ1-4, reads DSGVTQTPKHLITATGQRVTLRCSPRSGDLSVYWYQQSLDQGLQFLIQYYNGEERAKGNILERFSAQQFPDLHSELNLSSLELGDSALYFCASSVGYTNEKLFFGSGTQLSVL.